Presented here are 30 T cell receptor beta chains from one specimen sequenced in a study of siplizumab effects on memory and regulatory T cells. Using immunoSEQ multiplex PCR, the repertoire was profiled, and TCRdb retains in-frame clones only, with some absent. The data hold 50,000 or so clones, with 93% observed a single time. Sequencing used CD8+ T cells sorted from blood. All receptors come from a human donor in good health.

This clone turned up a few times. The chain has TRBV7-8 and TRBJ2-1, with 10 bases that match TRBD1. The CDR3 length is 15 residues. Germline V lookup: CDR1 SGHVS, CDR2 FQNEAQ. Trimming at V came to 6 bases and at J to 2 bases, leaving 4 bases not matched to a gene. CDR3 protein: CASRGDRGAYNEQFF. CDR3 in DNA: TGTGCCAGCAGAGGGGACAGGGGAGCCTACAATGAGCAGTTCTTC.

This clone was seen only a few times. The rearrangement links TRBV29-1 to TRBJ2-2; possibly TRBD1 for D (6 bases). Germline CDR1 SQVTM, CDR2 ANQGSEA. V was pared by 4 bases and J by 2 bases, with 8 bases between. The CDR3 is made up of 13 amino acids. For the CDR3, the DNA is TGCAGCGTTGGGGACACCAACACCGGGGAGCTGTTTTTT. As protein: CSVGDTNTGELFF.

CDR3 sequence: CASSATSGRRGEQFF. The DNA of the CDR3 is TGTGCCAGCAGCGCGACTAGCGGGAGGCGGGGTGAGCAGTTCTTC. The chain joins TRBV9 to TRBJ2-1; 13 bases fit TRBD2. The V gene's germline CDR1 is SGDLS and CDR2 YYNGEE. CDR3 size: 15 residues. V shed 3 bases, J shed 9 bases, and the junction held 6 bases outside the gene matches.

This clone was seen only once. The J gene is TRBJ2-2, the V gene TRBV6-5; no clear D. CDR1 MNHEY and CDR2 SVGAGI come from the germline V gene. The CDR3 consists of 13 residues. The V end was cut by 4 bases, the J end by 6 bases, with 9 bases between. The CDR3 sequence: CASSFMAAGELFF. CDR3 nucleotide sequence: TGTGCCAGCAGTTTTATGGCAGCCGGGGAGCTGTTTTTT.

The chain employs TRBV7-9 and TRBJ2-2; 7 bases align to TRBD2. The germline V gene has CDR1 SEHNR and CDR2 FQNEAQ (reference sequence). The CDR3 totals 16 residues. V was clipped by 10 bases and J by 0 bases; unmatched bases: 11. The CDR3 DNA follows: TGTGCCACCATTGTAGCGGGTGGCTCGAACACCGGGGAGCTGTTTTTT. This encodes CATIVAGGSNTGELFF.

The V gene is TRBV5-4, the J gene TRBJ2-2, with D perhaps assigned TRBD1 or TRBD2 (5 bases each). V was shortened by 0 bases and J by 9 bases, with 9 bases between the two germline ends. CDR1 and CDR2 from the germline V gene are SGHNT and YYREEE (reference sequence). The CDR3 consists of 13 residues. The CDR3 sequence: CASSLAEGRELFF. CDR3 bases: TGTGCCAGCAGCTTGGCCGAGGGGCGGGAGCTGTTTTTT.

The genes are TRBV21-1 and TRBJ2-2; the table's D call TRBD2 went unverified against the DNA. TRBV21-1 is a pseudogene. The CDR3 contains 17 residues. The CDR3 spells CASSKRGLAGYTGELFF. In nucleotides, the CDR3 is TGTGCCAGCAGCAAAAGGGGACTAGCGGGGTACACCGGGGAGCTGTTTTTT.

This clone was observed a handful of times. The V and J genes are TRBV9 and TRBJ1-1; D might be TRBD1 (6 bases). Germline CDR1 reads SGDLS; CDR2 reads YYNGEE. The CDR3 is 13 residues long. The ends were cut back, 5 bases at V and 11 bases at J, with 19 bases in the middle. The DNA of the CDR3 is TGTGCCAGCAGTGGAGAAGGGGGACCTTCCGCTTTCTTT. Amino acid sequence: CASSGEGGPSAFF.

This clone showed up just once. V gene TRBV2 combines with J gene TRBJ1-5; TRBD1 might be the D (6 bases). With 2 bases removed from V and 3 bases from J, the gap between germline ends came to 14 bases. This CDR3 is 16 amino acids long. Germline loops: CDR1 SNHLY, CDR2 FYNNEI. CDR3 nucleotide sequence: TGTGCCAGCAGTGAAACTACTGGGGGGGCCAATCAGCCCCAGCATTTT. Amino acids: CASSETTGGANQPQHF.

The chain uses TRBV5-4 and TRBJ1-2, with TRBD1 matching over 10 bases. The germline V gene encodes CDR1 SGHNT and CDR2 YYREEE (reference sequence). V lost 4 bases and J lost 4; bases outside the gene matches: 10. The CDR3 has 16 residues. CDR3 residues: CASSHPGTGASYGYTF. CDR3 DNA sequence: TGTGCCAGCAGCCACCCCGGGACAGGGGCGAGCTATGGCTACACCTTC.

The CDR3 is CAWSLASGRVYNEQFF. CDR3 DNA: TGTGCCTGGAGTTTGGCTAGCGGGAGGGTATACAATGAGCAGTTCTTC. The V gene is TRBV30, the J gene TRBJ2-1; TRBD2 agrees at 12 bases. CDR1 is GTSNPN and CDR2 is SVGIG in the germline V gene (reference sequence). Unmatched junction bases numbered 6, after V lost 2 bases and J lost 4 bases. There are 16 residues in the CDR3. Full variable domain (remainder filled in from reference TRBV30 and TRBJ2-1): SQTIHQWPATLVQPVGSPLSLECTVEGTSNPNLYWYRQAAGRGLQLLFYSVGIGQISSEVPQNLSASRPQDRQFILSSKKLLLSDSGFYLCAWSLASGRVYNEQFFGPGTRLTVL.

The chain joins TRBV7-3 to TRBJ2-2; a weak D match, TRBD2 (6 bases). Germline V gene data show CDR1 as SGHTA and CDR2 as FQGTGA. This CDR3 has 17 residues. With 0 bases removed from V and 4 bases from J, the gap between germline ends came to 15 bases. Here the CDR3 DNA reads TGTGCCAGCAGCTTAACGGGATCGGGAGTGGGCACCGGGGAGCTGTTTTTT. It encodes CASSLTGSGVGTGELFF.

The rearrangement joins TRBV20-1 to TRBJ1-2, with D possibly TRBD1 on 5 matching bases. The V gene lost 4 bases and the J gene lost 5 bases, with 8 bases spanning the gap. This CDR3 spans 11 amino acids. Germline V CDR1 and CDR2: DFQATT, SNEGSKA (reference sequence). CDR3 in DNA: TGCAGTGCTATAGGGGATTATGGCTACACCTTC. This codes for CSAIGDYGYTF.

The chain is built from TRBV14 and TRBJ2-1, with D uncertain. Trimming removed 0 bases at V and 9 bases at J, with 3 bases between. The CDR3 has 11 amino acids. Germline V gives CDR1 SGHDN, CDR2 FVKESK. As DNA, the CDR3 is TGTGCCAGCAGCCAAGATCCTGAGCAGTTCTTC. This gives the protein CASSQDPEQFF.

V usage is TRBV5-1 and J usage is TRBJ2-7; 7 bases are a match to TRBD1. Trimming took 2 bases from V and 1 from J; bases not matched to a gene: 3. This CDR3 is built from 14 residues. CDR1 and CDR2 (germline): SGHRS, YFSETQ. In DNA form, the CDR3 reads TGCGCCAGCAGCTTCTACAGGGGTTCCTACGAGCAGTACTTC. This codes for CASSFYRGSYEQYF. Together with reference TRBV5-1 and TRBJ2-7, the CDR3 gives the full variable domain: KAGVTQTPRYLIKTRGQQVTLSCSPISGHRSVSWYQQTPGQGLQFLFEYFSETQRNKGNFPGRFSGRQFSNSRSEMNVSTLELGDSALYLCASSFYRGSYEQYFGPGTRLTVT.

The chain recombines TRBV7-3 with TRBJ2-1; D is ambiguous. Trimming took off 0 bases at V and 6 bases at J, with 3 bases between the two ends. The CDR3 loop spans 12 amino acids. Germline V gene lookup returns CDR1 SGHTA and CDR2 FQGTGA. The CDR3: CASSLTPNEQFF. CDR3 sequence (DNA): TGTGCCAGCAGCTTAACACCCAATGAGCAGTTCTTC.

V and J are TRBV9 and TRBJ2-1, with a possible D match to TRBD2 (6 bases). Germline CDR1 reads SGDLS; CDR2 reads YYNGEE. The CDR3 is 16 amino acids. Trimming took 0 bases from V and 4 from J, leaving 14 bases between them. The CDR3 here is CASSVAGGLVYNEQFF. CDR3 sequence (DNA): TGTGCCAGCAGCGTAGCAGGAGGGCTCGTGTACAATGAGCAGTTCTTC.

The rearrangement uses TRBV10-3 and TRBJ2-1; unclear D gene. Germline loops: CDR1 ENHRY, CDR2 SYGVKD. This CDR3 comprises 11 residues. The V and J ends lost 3 bases and 8 bases respectively, with 5 bases between them. The CDR3 sequence is CAISDPYEQFF. For the CDR3, the DNA is TGTGCCATCAGTGACCCCTATGAGCAGTTCTTC.

V usage is TRBV6-1 and J usage is TRBJ2-7; maybe TRBD2 (5 bases). V shed 2 bases and J shed 4 bases, with 15 bases lying between them. CDR1 and CDR2 (germline): MNHNS, SASEGT. This CDR3 is 15 amino acids long. The CDR3 bases are TGTGCCAGCAGTGAAACTCCGGCAGAGGGTTACGAGCAGTACTTC. It translates to CASSETPAEGYEQYF.

The rearrangement uses TRBV12-5 and TRBJ2-5; TRBD2 agrees at 11 bases. This CDR3 spans 17 amino acids. The germline gives CDR1 LGHNT, CDR2 FRNRAP. Losses at the gene ends were 1 base for V and 5 bases for J; bases not matched to a gene: 9. CDR3 bases: TGTGCTAGTGGTTTGGGTGGGACTAGCGGATTATTCGAGACCCAGTACTTC. Translated, it gives CASGLGGTSGLFETQYF.

The chain has TRBV5-6 and TRBJ2-7, with D possibly matching TRBD1 (5 bases). V was trimmed by 2 bases and J by 3 bases, leaving 9 bases between them. There are 13 residues in the CDR3. CDR1 is SGHDT and CDR2 is YYEEEE in the germline V gene. CDR3 in DNA: TGTGCCAGCAGCTTCAGGGAAATCTACGAGCAGTACTTC. This translates into CASSFREIYEQYF.

The chain links TRBV6-5 to TRBJ2-5; D uncertain. V gave up 2 bases and J gave up 2 bases, with 6 bases separating them. CDR1 is MNHEY, CDR2 SVGAGI, per germline. The CDR3 has 13 residues. CDR3 DNA: TGTGCCAGCAGTTACGACGGACAAGAGACCCAGTACTTC. Its translation is CASSYDGQETQYF.

The rearrangement joins TRBV6-5 to TRBJ1-2; 7 nucleotides line up with TRBD1. CDR1 is MNHEY and CDR2 is SVGAGI in the germline V gene. The J segment lost 4 bases and the V segment lost 6 bases, leaving 11 bases of the junction unmatched. This CDR3 contains 15 residues. CDR3 region: CASRHQTGQLYGYTF. The CDR3 DNA reads as TGTGCCAGCAGACACCAAACGGGACAGCTCTATGGCTACACCTTC.

V usage is TRBV18 and J usage is TRBJ2-4; no firm D call. The ends were cut back, 6 bases at V and 4 bases at J, with 7 bases in the middle. Germline V gene lookup returns CDR1 KGHSH and CDR2 LQKENI. CDR3 length: 12 amino acids. The CDR3 sequence: CASSDEKNIQYF. Here the CDR3 DNA reads TGTGCCAGCTCGGACGAGAAAAACATTCAGTACTTC.

The chain combines TRBV28 with TRBJ1-5; 7 bases map to TRBD1. The CDR3 length is 15 residues. With V trimmed by 6 bases and J by 0 bases, 5 bases remained unmatched. The germline CDR1 and CDR2 sequences are MDHEN and SYDVKM. The DNA for the CDR3 is TGTGCCAGCAGAAAAGGGACAGATAGCAATCAGCCCCAGCATTTT. This codes for CASRKGTDSNQPQHF.

V and J are TRBV11-2 and TRBJ1-3; TRBD1 matches 8 bases. With 5 bases clipped from V and 2 bases from J, the junction kept 5 bases outside the gene matches. The germline CDR1 and CDR2 sequences are SGHAT and FQNNGV. The CDR3 sequence is 15 residues long. CDR3 loop: CASSRWTGPGNTIYF. Here the CDR3 DNA reads TGTGCCAGCAGCCGATGGACAGGGCCTGGAAACACCATATATTTT.

This chain connects TRBV9 to TRBJ2-5; weak D call: TRBD2 (6 bases). V dropped 2 bases and J dropped 1 base, with 12 bases sitting between them. CDR1 and CDR2 from the germline V gene are SGDLS and YYNGEE. The CDR3 covers 15 residues. In DNA, the CDR3 is TGTGCCAGCAGCGTCTCGGGAGCCATCCAAGAGACCCAGTACTTC. Protein sequence: CASSVSGAIQETQYF.

The J gene is TRBJ2-5, the V gene TRBV5-6; 8 bases are a match to TRBD1. This CDR3 comprises 15 residues. V lost 4 bases and J lost 5; bases outside the gene matches: 10. From germline, CDR1 is SGHDT and CDR2 YYEEEE. Written as DNA, the CDR3 is TGTGCCAGCAGCCCCGGGACAGGCCGATCCGAGACCCAGTACTTC. Residues: CASSPGTGRSETQYF.

The gene calls are TRBV15 and TRBJ1-5; D uncertain. The CDR3 totals 12 residues. V was pared by 1 base and J by 11 bases, with 9 bases between. The germline gives CDR1 LNHNV, CDR2 YYDKDF (reference sequence). The CDR3 DNA reads TGTGCCACCAGCAGAGGGCCTACTACCCAGCATTTT. It specifies CATSRGPTTQHF.

The rearrangement links TRBV7-9 to TRBJ2-3, with 11 bases matching TRBD2. The CDR3 is 18 residues long. The trim removed 3 bases at V and 3 bases at J, leaving 11 bases unmatched. Germline CDR1 reads SEHNR; CDR2 reads FQNEAQ (reference sequence). CDR3 residues: CASSFGLAGRGQTDTQYF. CDR3 nucleotide sequence: TGTGCCAGCAGCTTCGGACTAGCGGGTCGGGGACAGACAGATACGCAGTATTTT.